The 26 T cell receptor beta chains presented below share a single source sample, sequenced in a study of T cell responses to AZD1222 COVID-19 vaccine. Profiled with immunoSEQ multiplex PCR; TCRdb holds only in-frame clones, not every one. The repertoire holds about 75,000 clones, with about nine tenths as singletons. The sequences come from peripheral blood, collected 28 days after the second AZD1222 dose. The receptors were gathered from an adult who received the AZD1222 COVID-19 vaccine.

The chain uses TRBV21-1 and TRBJ2-7. TRBV21-1 is listed as a pseudogene. CDR3 length: 16 amino acids. CDR3 protein: CASSKAAGTSSYEQYF. The CDR3 DNA reads TGTGCCAGCAGCAAAGCGGCAGGGACCTCTTCCTACGAGCAGTACTTC.

The V and J genes are TRBV7-6 and TRBJ2-3; possibly TRBD2 for D (6 bases). V was clipped by 5 bases and J by 3 bases, with 15 bases between them. Per germline, CDR1 SGHVS and CDR2 FNYEAQ. This CDR3 comprises 15 residues. CDR3 residues: CASSLRRGRTDTQYF. The CDR3 bases are TGTGCCAGCAGCCTTCGGAGGGGTAGGACAGATACGCAGTATTTT.

The rearrangement links TRBV3-1 (or the pseudogene TRBV3-2) to TRBJ1-2, with D possibly being TRBD1 (5 bases). From germline, CDR1 is LGHDT and CDR2 YNNKEL (reference sequence). V dropped 4 bases and J dropped 3 bases, with 18 bases sitting between them. This CDR3 contains 16 residues. The CDR3 protein is CASSPIAQGPYYGYTF. As DNA, the CDR3 is TGTGCCAGCAGCCCAATTGCCCAGGGTCCCTACTATGGCTACACCTTC.

The chain has TRBV27 and TRBJ2-7; D is unresolved. CDR1 is MNHEY and CDR2 is SMNVEV in the germline V gene (reference sequence). The CDR3 has 17 amino acids. V gave up 0 bases and J gave up 1 base, with 16 bases separating them. The CDR3 bases are TGTGCCAGCAGTTTATCGAAGGGCGGAGCCATTTCCTACGAGCAGTACTTC. Amino acid sequence: CASSLSKGGAISYEQYF.

The chain carries TRBV7-2 and TRBJ1-1; D is perhaps TRBD1 (5 bases). V lost 5 bases and J lost 4, with 23 bases in between. Germline assignment: CDR1 SGHTA and CDR2 FQGNSA. This CDR3 has 17 amino acids. DNA of the CDR3: TGTGCCAGCAGCCCGGGGCTCGAGAGCGGGTGGACCACTGAAGCTTTCTTT. Protein sequence: CASSPGLESGWTTEAFF.

This rearrangement joins TRBV19 to TRBJ1-1; tentative D call: TRBD1 (5 bases). V gave up 5 bases and J gave up 9 bases, with 13 bases separating them. This CDR3 spans 12 amino acids. CDR1 and CDR2 from the germline V gene are LNHDA and SQIVND (reference sequence). The CDR3 is CASSSGTRKAFF. For the CDR3, the DNA is TGTGCCAGTAGTTCCGGGACCCGGAAAGCTTTCTTT.

The chain links TRBV18 to TRBJ1-1; 7 bases align to TRBD1. This CDR3 is built from 14 residues. Trimming took 6 bases from V and 5 from J; bases not matched to a gene: 9. CDR1 and CDR2 from the germline V gene are KGHSH and LQKENI. The CDR3 here is CASSPSSGGTEAFF. The CDR3 coding sequence is TGTGCCAGCTCCCCGTCATCAGGGGGGACTGAAGCTTTCTTT.

The chain combines TRBV9 with TRBJ1-2; the match to TRBD1 covers 7 bases. Germline values: CDR1 SGDLS, CDR2 YYNGEE. The CDR3 is 16 residues long. V was clipped by 4 bases and J by 4 bases; unmatched bases: 13. CDR3 loop: CASSPDSRGWGYGYTF. The CDR3 nucleotides read TGTGCCAGCAGCCCGGACAGCAGGGGGTGGGGCTATGGCTACACCTTC.

This chain uses TRBV28 with TRBJ1-2; D unclear. Germline loops: CDR1 MDHEN, CDR2 SYDVKM. The V end lost 7 bases, the J end lost 6 bases, and 15 bases lay between the germline ends. This CDR3 has 13 residues. The DNA for the CDR3 is TGTGCCAGCACCCACGTGAGTGGTGATGGCTACACCTTC. This codes for CASTHVSGDGYTF.

The chain links TRBV19 to TRBJ1-5; TRBD1 might be the D (5 bases). The germline V gene encodes CDR1 LNHDA and CDR2 SQIVND (reference sequence). Trimming removed 0 bases at V and 1 base at J, with 13 bases between. This CDR3 comprises 17 residues. Here the CDR3 reads CASSIDPQGRSNQPQHF. CDR3 in DNA: TGTGCCAGTAGTATAGATCCCCAGGGACGAAGCAATCAGCCCCAGCATTTT.

The chain employs TRBV7-2 and TRBJ1-3; D gene unclear. This CDR3 has 15 residues. Trimming took 4 bases from V and 0 from J, leaving 10 bases between them. Germline V gene lookup returns CDR1 SGHTA and CDR2 FQGNSA. The CDR3 DNA reads TGTGCCAGCAGCTGGCTCTTTCACTCTGGAAACACCATATATTTT. This codes for CASSWLFHSGNTIYF.

The rearrangement uses TRBV12-1 and TRBJ1-2; the table's D gene call, TRBD1, was not cross checked with the DNA. TRBV12-1 is given as a pseudogene. The CDR3 totals 15 residues. The CDR3 spells CASSERMQDEIGYTF. In DNA, the CDR3 is TGTGCCAGCAGCGAACGGATGCAGGATGAGATTGGCTACACCTTC.

The chain recombines TRBV14 with TRBJ2-2; D remains ambiguous. Trimming took 2 bases from V and 9 from J, leaving 7 bases between them. CDR1 and CDR2 from the germline V gene are SGHDN and FVKESK. The length of the CDR3 is 12 residues. Here the CDR3 DNA reads TGTGCCAGCAGCCAACCGAACCGGGAGCTGTTTTTT. It yields the protein CASSQPNRELFF.

This clone is a singleton in its sample. This chain uses TRBV7-8 with TRBJ2-5; D might be TRBD1 (6 bases). Germline V gene data show CDR1 as SGHVS and CDR2 as FQNEAQ. V was shortened by 6 bases and J by 0 bases, with 11 bases between the two germline ends. The CDR3 consists of 14 residues. The CDR3 loop reads CASRRTEYQETQYF. DNA for the CDR3: TGTGCCAGCAGACGGACAGAATACCAAGAGACCCAGTACTTC.

The chain joins TRBV5-4 to TRBJ2-1, with D hard to call. Trimming removed 4 bases from V and 13 bases from J, with 18 bases in between. This CDR3 contains 13 residues. Germline V lookup: CDR1 SGHNT, CDR2 YYREEE (reference sequence). In nucleotides, the CDR3 is TGTGCCAGCAGCACGAACACGGGCACCCTCCAGTTCTTC. Encoded protein: CASSTNTGTLQFF. The full variable domain, completed using reference TRBV5-4 and TRBJ2-1, is ETGVTQSPTHLIKTRGQQVTLRCSSQSGHNTVSWYQQALGQGPQFIFQYYREEENGRGNFPPRFSGLQFPNYSSELNVNALELDDSALYLCASSTNTGTLQFFGPGTRLTVL.

This clone was counted a few times. In DNA form, the CDR3 reads TGTGCCAGCAGTTTACTGGCTACCTATGGCTACACCTTC. It codes for CASSLLATYGYTF. This chain joins TRBV28 and TRBJ1-2; D not resolved. Trimming cost V 2 bases and J 4 bases, with 8 bases left between them. Germline CDR1 MDHEN, CDR2 SYDVKM. The length of the CDR3 is 13 residues.

Only a few counts were recorded for this clone. Other DNA sequences in this specimen translate into the identical CDR3. The chain carries TRBV4-1 and TRBJ2-2; TRBD1 or TRBD2 may be the D gene (6 bases each). Trimming took off 4 bases at V and 7 bases at J, with 10 bases between the two ends. Per the germline V gene, CDR1 is MGHRA and CDR2 is YSYEKL. There are 13 residues in the CDR3. CDR3 in amino acids: CASSLQGGGELFF. The CDR3, as DNA: TGCGCCAGCAGCCTACAGGGAGGCGGGGAGCTGTTTTTT.

The rearrangement uses TRBV3-1 (or the pseudogene TRBV3-2) and TRBJ1-2; 8 bases fit TRBD1. Looked up from germline, CDR1 is LGHDT and CDR2 is YNNKEL (reference sequence). The CDR3 loop spans 13 amino acids. Losses at the gene ends were 6 bases for V and 3 bases for J; bases not matched to a gene: 3. CDR3 DNA sequence: TGTGCCAGCAGACAGGGACAGGACTATGGCTACACCTTC. It is translated as CASRQGQDYGYTF.

The gene calls are TRBV6-5 and TRBJ1-1, with unresolved D. CDR3 length equals 14 residues. Germline values: CDR1 MNHEY, CDR2 SVGAGI. V lost 6 bases, J lost 5 bases, and 16 bases lay in between. This CDR3 reads CASRPATQVTEAFF. The CDR3 nucleotides are TGTGCCAGCAGGCCGGCGACACAAGTTACTGAAGCTTTCTTT.

This chain links TRBV4-1 with TRBJ2-2; possibly TRBD1 for D (6 bases). V dropped 6 bases and J dropped 6 bases, with 17 bases sitting between them. In germline, CDR1 is MGHRA, CDR2 YSYEKL. The CDR3 spans 15 residues. The DNA for the CDR3 is TGCGCCAGCAGTCCCGGGCAGGGGTTAGCCGGGGAGCTGTTTTTT. It is translated as CASSPGQGLAGELFF.

This clone was seen a handful of times. The chain is built from TRBV14 and TRBJ1-2, with 8 bases identical to TRBD1. CDR3 length: 11 amino acids. Germline assignment: CDR1 SGHDN and CDR2 FVKESK. The CDR3 nucleotides are TGTGCGACCATTGACAGGGGTGGCTACACCTTC. Its protein product is CATIDRGGYTF.

J is TRBJ1-2 and V is TRBV3-1 (or the pseudogene TRBV3-2); D gene unclear. V was pared by 1 base and J by 1 base, with 7 bases between. Germline V gene lookup returns CDR1 LGHDT and CDR2 YNNKEL (reference sequence). CDR3 length equals 14 residues. CDR3 in amino acids: CASSQGTVNYGYTF. The CDR3 DNA follows: TGTGCCAGCAGCCAAGGAACGGTTAACTATGGCTACACCTTC.

In its sample, this clone was seen a few times. CDR3 protein: CASQTSGGAADTQYF. CDR3 DNA sequence: TGTGCCAGCCAAACTAGCGGGGGGGCCGCAGATACGCAGTATTTT. The V gene is TRBV6-5, the J gene TRBJ2-3; 13 nucleotides agree with TRBD2. The CDR3 totals 15 residues. Trimming removed 8 bases from V and 4 bases from J; junction bases left unmatched: 6. CDR1 is MNHEY and CDR2 is SVGAGI in the germline V gene.

The chain joins TRBV4-2 to TRBJ2-7, with 7 bases identical to TRBD1. This CDR3 region has 16 residues. Trimming cost V 1 base and J 2 bases; bases outside gene matches: 8. The germline CDR1 and CDR2 sequences are LGHNA and YNFKEQ. The CDR3 DNA reads as TGTGCCAGCAGCCAAGCCTCCGGACAGGCGGCCTACGAGCAGTACTTC. As protein: CASSQASGQAAYEQYF.

The rearrangement joins TRBV19 to TRBJ1-1; D is ambiguous. Germline CDR1 and CDR2: LNHDA and SQIVND (reference sequence). Trimming removed 5 bases at V and 4 bases at J, with 11 bases between. This CDR3 contains 13 residues. The CDR3 nucleotides are TGTGCCAGTAGTGAGGAGGCGGGCACTGAAGCTTTCTTT. Protein sequence: CASSEEAGTEAFF.

This clone was seen just once. The gene calls are TRBV6-4 and TRBJ2-5, with TRBD2 identical over 9 bases. CDR3 length equals 14 residues. The J segment lost 3 bases and the V segment lost 7 bases, leaving 6 bases of the junction unmatched. Germline values: CDR1 MRHNA, CDR2 SNTAGT. CDR3 nucleotide sequence: TGTGCCAGCAACGAGACTAGCGGAGAAGAGACCCAGTACTTC. It translates to CASNETSGEETQYF.